A selection of T cell receptor beta chains follows, all from one sample in a study of cytomegalovirus exposure and HLA in healthy donors. Clones were sequenced by immunoSEQ multiplex PCR, and TCRdb holds only the in-frame ones, with some missing. The sample yields 130,000 to 150,000 clones, about 78% seen once. Sequencing was carried out using PBMCs. All receptors come from a man aged 18 to 30 in good health and CMV-seronegative. The CDR3 runs from the conserved cysteine through the conserved F or W. The D gene is left open where the match is weak. Only some rows state a clone size, as once, few, many or a class for expanded clones.

j_call,clone_size,d_call,v_call,cdr3_aa,cdr3_nt
TRBJ2-7,few,TRBD1,TRBV30,CASNTGTGSYEQYF,TGTGCCTCCAACACCGGGACAGGATCCTACGAGCAGTACTTC
TRBJ1-5,.,.,TRBV19,CASRSRQFSNQPQHF,TGTGCCAGTAGGAGTCGACAGTTCTCAAATCAGCCCCAGCATTTT
TRBJ2-7,.,.,TRBV7-3,CASGLPGADEQYF,TGTGCCAGCGGACTTCCAGGGGCAGACGAGCAGTACTTC
TRBJ2-2,.,TRBD2,TRBV5-1,CASSGESGMLTGELFF,TGCGCCAGCAGCGGGGAAAGCGGGATGTTAACCGGGGAGCTGTTTTTT
TRBJ1-5,.,TRBD1,TRBV30,CAWRAWGQGYNQPQHF,TGTGCCTGGAGGGCATGGGGACAGGGCTACAATCAGCCCCAGCATTTT
TRBJ2-7,.,TRBD2,TRBV6-6,CASSYSLAGGYEQYF,TGTGCCAGCAGTTACTCACTAGCGGGGGGCTACGAGCAGTACTTC
TRBJ2-3,.,TRBD2,TRBV7-2,CASSWAGTSGTTDTQYF,TGTGCCAGCAGCTGGGCCGGGACTAGCGGGACCACAGATACGCAGTATTTT
TRBJ2-7,.,.,TRBV6-5,CASSYSEGGAGEQYF,TGTGCCAGCAGTTACTCCGAGGGGGGGGCGGGGGAGCAGTACTTC
TRBJ1-5,few,TRBD1,TRBV28,CASSLTGTGVYQPQHF,TGTGCCAGCAGTCTAACCGGGACAGGGGTTTATCAGCCCCAGCATTTT
TRBJ1-6,.,TRBD1,TRBV2,CASSGGQGSDSPLHF,TGTGCCAGCAGCGGGGGACAGGGCTCTGATTCACCCCTCCACTTT
TRBJ2-5,.,TRBD2,TRBV19,CASSIEGTSGSWEQYF,TGTGCCAGTAGTATAGAAGGGACTAGCGGGAGCTGGGAGCAGTACTTC
TRBJ1-2,.,TRBD1,TRBV7-2,CASSMDRGNYGYTF,TGTGCCAGCAGCATGGACAGGGGGAACTATGGCTACACCTTC
TRBJ1-4,.,TRBD1,TRBV18,CASSSRQGIYDNEKLFF,TGTGCCAGCTCATCTCGACAGGGTATCTACGACAATGAAAAACTGTTTTTT
TRBJ1-2,few,.,TRBV6-5,CASSYSRVVTHGYTF,TGTGCCAGCAGTTACTCGAGGGTAGTCACCCATGGCTACACCTTC
TRBJ2-3,.,TRBD2,TRBV5-1,CASSLVSGGMDTQYF,TGCGCCAGCAGCTTGGTATCGGGAGGCATGGATACGCAGTATTTT
TRBJ1-1,.,TRBD1,TRBV10-3,CAISKGQGWVNTEAFF,TGTGCCATCAGTAAAGGACAGGGGTGGGTGAACACTGAAGCTTTCTTT
TRBJ1-5,.,.,TRBV7-2,CASSLAGGGQPQHF,TGTGCCAGCAGCTTAGCAGGGGGTGGGCAGCCCCAGCATTTT
TRBJ2-7,.,TRBD2,TRBV30,CAWRAGAYEQYF,TGTGCCTGGAGGGCGGGGGCCTACGAGCAGTACTTC
TRBJ1-4,.,TRBD1,TRBV5-1,CASYERQGDQKLFF,TGCGCCAGCTATGAGAGACAGGGGGATCAAAAACTGTTTTTT
TRBJ2-3,.,.,TRBV19,CASSMGGSTDTQYF,TGTGCCAGTAGTATGGGGGGATCTACAGATACGCAGTATTTT
TRBJ2-2,.,TRBD1,TRBV6-1,CATFRDRGQIGELFF,TGTGCCACCTTTCGGGACAGGGGGCAGATCGGGGAGCTGTTTTTT
TRBJ2-1,few,TRBD1,TRBV29-1,CSVGTGEQGEQFF,TGCAGCGTTGGGACAGGGGAACAGGGTGAGCAGTTCTTC
TRBJ2-7,.,.,TRBV27,CASSHSSYEQYF,TGTGCCAGCAGTCATAGCTCCTACGAGCAGTACTTC
TRBJ2-7,few,.,TRBV6-5,CASSYSQGWGYEQYF,TGTGCCAGCAGTTACTCTCAGGGGTGGGGATACGAGCAGTACTTC
TRBJ1-5,.,.,TRBV2,CASGWDNNQPQHF,TGTGCCAGCGGATGGGACAACAATCAGCCCCAGCATTTT
TRBJ1-3,few,.,TRBV7-8,CASTSTVGNTIYF,TGTGCCAGCACCTCTACGGTCGGAAACACCATATATTTT
TRBJ2-4,.,.,TRBV7-2,CASSRGLTAKNIQYF,TGTGCCAGCAGCCGAGGATTAACGGCCAAAAACATTCAGTACTTC
TRBJ2-7,.,TRBD2,TRBV7-2,CASSPSGLAGGGREQYF,TGTGCCAGCAGCCCGAGTGGACTAGCGGGAGGGGGTCGAGAGCAGTACTTC
TRBJ1-1,.,.,TRBV19,CASSRVLTTEAFF,TGTGCCAGTAGCCGGGTTCTGACCACTGAAGCTTTCTTT
TRBJ2-3,.,.,TRBV5-1,CASSYLVYRSTDTQYF,TGCGCCAGCAGCTATCTGGTGTACAGAAGCACAGATACGCAGTATTTT
TRBJ2-7,.,.,TRBV10-3,CAISGDTGHDAYEQYF,TGTGCCATCAGCGGAGATACGGGACACGACGCCTACGAGCAGTACTTC
TRBJ1-2,.,TRBD1,TRBV6-5,CASSYSRDRGGYTF,TGTGCCAGCAGTTACTCGCGGGACAGGGGTGGCTACACCTTC
TRBJ1-1,.,.,TRBV6-4,CASSGAWAYEAFF,TGTGCCAGCAGTGGGGCGTGGGCATATGAAGCTTTCTTT
TRBJ2-7,.,.,TRBV27,CASSLLGASSYEQYF,TGTGCCAGCAGTTTACTGGGGGCGAGCTCCTACGAGCAGTACTTC
TRBJ2-3,.,TRBD2,TRBV2,CASSAGRGGTDTQYF,TGTGCCAGCAGTGCAGGGAGGGGCGGCACAGATACGCAGTATTTT
TRBJ2-3,.,TRBD2,TRBV9,CASSVGAGADTQYF,TGTGCCAGCAGCGTAGGGGCGGGAGCAGATACGCAGTATTTT
TRBJ2-3,.,.,TRBV7-3,CASSLLLGGSQYF,TGTGCCAGCAGCCTCCTCTTAGGAGGGTCGCAGTATTTT
TRBJ2-1,.,TRBD2,TRBV2,CASRGTSGRGNEQFF,TGTGCCAGCAGAGGGACTAGCGGGAGGGGCAATGAGCAGTTCTTC
TRBJ2-3,.,.,TRBV25-1,CASSEFGIKDTQYF,TGTGCCAGCAGTGAATTCGGGATTAAGGATACGCAGTATTTT
TRBJ1-1,.,TRBD1,TRBV7-6,CASGTGGRKTEAFF,TGTGCCAGCGGAACAGGGGGAAGAAAAACGGAAGCTTTCTTT
TRBJ2-7,.,TRBD2,TRBV29-1,CSVSPLAGEHEQYF,TGCAGCGTTTCACCCCTGGCGGGAGAACACGAGCAGTACTTC
TRBJ2-1,.,TRBD2,TRBV5-1,CASSLVPSGDSYNEQFF,TGCGCCAGCAGCTTGGTTCCTAGCGGGGACTCCTACAATGAGCAGTTCTTC
TRBJ1-2,few,.,TRBV6-4,CASPLLQGGYTF,TGTGCCAGCCCTCTTCTTCAGGGAGGCTACACCTTC
TRBJ2-7,.,TRBD2,TRBV19,CASSISSGGQSEQYF,TGTGCCAGTAGTATATCGAGCGGGGGACAAAGCGAGCAGTACTTC
TRBJ1-2,.,.,TRBV5-5,CASSRATEYRAGYTF,TGTGCCAGCAGCCGTGCAACGGAGTACAGGGCGGGCTACACCTTC